The 10 T cell receptor beta chains reported below all come from one sample, sequenced in a study of beta chain features in type 1 diabetes. Points from the study as a whole: Shortening of TCRB CDR3s, moderate but significant, appeared in all four CD4+ subsets of Type 1 diabetes patients.

These TCRs are of unknown antigen specificity. Reverse transcription of all isolated RNA meant that expressed TCRB transcripts were sequenced. Some clones are missing from TCRdb's copy, which holds only in-frame ones; the method was immunoSEQ multiplex PCR. The sample shows 250,000 to 350,000 clones, 14% of them seen only once. Input material: naive CD4+ T cells from blood. Every receptor here comes from a man aged 25 to 40 with type 1 diabetes.

This clone was detected only a few times. J is TRBJ2-7 and V is TRBV9, with TRBD1 identical over 7 bases. This CDR3 comprises 14 residues. CDR1 is SGDLS, CDR2 YYNGEE, per germline. V shed 3 bases and J 2 bases; nucleotides not matched to a gene: 5. The CDR3 bases are TGTGCCAGCAGCGGGGGACAGTTCGCCTACGAGCAGTACTTC. Translating it yields CASSGGQFAYEQYF.

This rearrangement joins TRBV9 to TRBJ2-7; 8 nucleotides agree with TRBD1. The CDR3 totals 16 residues. V was pared by 3 bases and J by 3 bases, with 11 bases of the junction left unmatched. Germline CDR1 reads SGDLS; CDR2 reads YYNGEE. This chain's CDR3 is CASSAAGTGSIYEQYF. The CDR3 DNA reads as TGTGCCAGCAGCGCTGCCGGGACAGGCTCAATCTACGAGCAGTACTTC.

This chain links TRBV4-1 with TRBJ2-5, with D possibly TRBD2 on 6 matching bases. CDR1 and CDR2 (germline): MGHRA, YSYEKL. The V gene lost 1 base and the J gene lost 4 bases, with 10 bases spanning the gap. This CDR3 region has 14 residues. Written as DNA, the CDR3 is TGCGCCAGCAGCCAAGGTTCCGGGAGAGAGACCCAGTACTTC. This codes for CASSQGSGRETQYF.

This clone was recorded once. This chain joins TRBV9 and TRBJ2-2, with 9 bases identical to TRBD2. The CDR3 has 16 residues. Germline-derived CDR1 and CDR2 are SGDLS and YYNGEE. Losses at the gene ends were 4 bases for V and 0 bases for J; bases not matched to a gene: 4. Here the CDR3 reads CASSRGLATNTGELFF. The DNA for the CDR3 is TGTGCCAGCAGCCGAGGACTAGCGACGAACACCGGGGAGCTGTTTTTT.

The V call is TRBV28, the J call TRBJ2-1; D remains ambiguous. From germline, CDR1 is MDHEN and CDR2 SYDVKM. The CDR3 contains 12 residues. Trimming removed 2 bases at V and 11 bases at J, with 10 bases between. The CDR3 reads CASSLEDSKQFF. In DNA, the CDR3 is TGTGCCAGCAGTTTAGAAGACTCCAAGCAGTTCTTC.

V gene TRBV5-4 combines with J gene TRBJ2-3; tentative D call: TRBD2 (6 bases). The CDR3 runs to 16 residues. Deletions cut 2 bases from V and 6 bases from J, with 19 bases between. Germline V gene data show CDR1 as SGHNT and CDR2 as YYREEE (reference sequence). The CDR3 DNA follows: TGTGCCAGCAGCTTACCCTCCAACGGGGGAGTCGATACGCAGTATTTT. It yields the protein CASSLPSNGGVDTQYF.

This chain connects TRBV7-9 to TRBJ2-5; D is possibly TRBD2 (5 bases). V lost 3 bases and J lost 2, with 10 bases in between. Germline V gene sequence: CDR1 SEHNR, CDR2 FQNEAQ (reference sequence). The CDR3 is 14 residues long. CDR3 region: CASSLEAVQETQYF. The CDR3 coding sequence is TGTGCCAGCAGCTTGGAAGCGGTACAAGAGACCCAGTACTTC.

In its sample, this clone was seen a few times. V usage is TRBV7-2 and J usage is TRBJ2-3; 9 bases map to TRBD2. The CDR3 totals 17 residues. Germline lookup yields CDR1 SGHTA and CDR2 FQGNSA. With 4 bases clipped from V and 0 bases from J, the junction kept 8 bases outside the gene matches. CDR3: CASSYALAGRSTDTQYF. For the CDR3, the DNA is TGTGCCAGCAGCTACGCACTAGCGGGCCGAAGCACAGATACGCAGTATTTT.

This clone was seen only a few times. Here the CDR3 reads CASSDLSEQYF. CDR3 sequence (DNA): TGTGCCAGCAGTGATCTCTCCGAGCAGTACTTC. The rearrangement links TRBV25-1 to TRBJ2-7; D unresolved. This CDR3 has 11 amino acids. The germline V gene has CDR1 MGHDK and CDR2 SYGVNS. V gave up 3 bases and J gave up 6 bases, with 6 bases separating them.

This clone was picked up a small number of times. The chain is built from TRBV9 and TRBJ2-3; D is unresolved. The CDR3 runs 14 residues. Trimming took 0 bases from V and 1 from J, leaving 6 bases between them. Germline-derived CDR1 and CDR2 are SGDLS and YYNGEE. The CDR3 DNA reads as TGTGCCAGCAGCGTAGTAGAACGCACAGATACGCAGTATTTT. Amino acid sequence: CASSVVERTDTQYF. Combining the CDR3 with reference TRBV9 and TRBJ2-3 gives the whole variable domain DSGVTQTPKHLITATGQRVTLRCSPRSGDLSVYWYQQSLDQGLQFLIQYYNGEERAKGNILERFSAQQFPDLHSELNLSSLELGDSALYFCASSVVERTDTQYFGPGTRLTVL.